This T cell receptor beta chain was sequenced for a study of cytomegalovirus exposure and HLA in healthy donors. The PCR employed 60 Vbeta primers together with 13 Jbeta primers. Repertoires were generated with immunoSEQ multiplex PCR, while TCRdb's copy carries only in-frame clones and drops some. Found here are a few hundred thousand clones, 80% of them singletons; the top ten hold about 0.3%. J was trimmed by 2 bases and V by 1 base; bases with no gene match: 5. Germline V gives CDR1 MGHRA, CDR2 YSYEKL. The CDR3 totals 15 residues. About this clone: Additional DNA sequences in this sample encode the identical CDR3.

Source material: PBMCs. This receptor was obtained from a girl aged 2 to 10 in good health and CMV-seronegative. V gene TRBV4-1 combines with J gene TRBJ2-7, with 7 bases matching TRBD1. DNA for the CDR3: TGCGCCAGCAGCCAAGGGCCGGGACAGACCTACGAGCAGTACTTC. Its protein product is CASSQGPGQTYEQYF.